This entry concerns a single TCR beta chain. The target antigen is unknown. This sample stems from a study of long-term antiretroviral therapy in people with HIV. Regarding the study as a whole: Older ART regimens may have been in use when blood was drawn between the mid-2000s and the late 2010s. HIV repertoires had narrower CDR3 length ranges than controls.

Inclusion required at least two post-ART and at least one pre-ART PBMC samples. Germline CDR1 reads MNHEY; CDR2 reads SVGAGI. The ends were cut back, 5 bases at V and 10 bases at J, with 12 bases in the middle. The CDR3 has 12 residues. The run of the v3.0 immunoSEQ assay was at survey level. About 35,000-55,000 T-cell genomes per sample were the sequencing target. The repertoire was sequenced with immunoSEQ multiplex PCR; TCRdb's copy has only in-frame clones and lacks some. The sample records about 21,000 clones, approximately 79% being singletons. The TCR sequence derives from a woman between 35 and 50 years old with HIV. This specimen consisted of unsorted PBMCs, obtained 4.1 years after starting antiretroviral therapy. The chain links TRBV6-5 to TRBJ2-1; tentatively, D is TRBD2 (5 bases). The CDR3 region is CASSMSGLEQFF. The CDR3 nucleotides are TGTGCCAGCAGTATGAGCGGTTTAGAGCAGTTCTTC.